This T cell receptor (beta chain) was captured by sequencing in a study of shared clonotypes between healthy human individuals. About the study: CD4 naive cells filled three plates per donor, CD4 memory three, CD8 naive two and CD8 memory one.

Regarding this clone: Its target is unknown.

CDR1 and CDR2 (germline): MDHEN, SYDVKM. V lost 3 bases and J 7 bases, leaving 9 bases between the germline ends. This CDR3 spans 12 amino acids. Deep level was the assay's run setting. This table comes from immunoSEQ multiplex PCR, and its TCRdb copy is limited to in-frame clones, with some not included. The sample has millions of clones, less than 95% seen once. It was CD45RO-negative cells, positively selected for CCR7, that made up naive CD8 cells, with terminally differentiated effector memory CD45RA+ cells excluded. Study-wide results and caveats: Clonotypes shared by all four sorted-subset donors had higher generation probabilities than non-shared clonotypes.

This clonotype originated in a man younger than 35 in good health. The source material was naive CD8+ T cells sorted from blood. V is TRBV28 and J is TRBJ1-1; a possible D gene is TRBD1 (5 bases). This CDR3 reads CASSFDSSEAFF. CDR3 nucleotides: TGTGCCAGCAGTTTTGACAGTAGTGAAGCTTTCTTT.